Listed here are 2 T cell receptor beta chains from one sample, sequenced in a study of CD8 T cells in ankylosing spondylitis. TCRdb ran MiXCR on the 5' RACE reads and lists one entry per CDR3 protein. The sample has about 260,000 distinct CDR3 sequences, around 18% seen once; the top ten hold less than 9%. The specimen was blood, either unsorted or a sorted T cell fraction (not recorded which). These receptor sequences come from a male donor with ankylosing spondylitis or in good health (not recorded which).

V and J are TRBV5-1 and TRBJ2-5; tentatively, D is TRBD1 (5 bases). Germline CDR1 SGHRS, CDR2 YFSETQ. V was shortened by 0 bases and J by 2 bases, with 11 bases between the two germline ends. The length of the CDR3 is 15 residues. CDR3 amino acids: CASSLEAGRQETQYF. In nucleotides, the CDR3 is TGCGCCAGCAGCTTGGAGGCAGGGCGTCAAGAGACCCAGTACTTC.

The chain uses TRBV6-1 and TRBJ2-1; possibly TRBD1 for D (6 bases). The CDR3 is 15 amino acids. Per germline, CDR1 MNHNS and CDR2 SASEGT. Between the trimmed V and J ends, which lost 7 bases and 6 bases, there was a span of 19 bases. CDR3 DNA sequence: TGTGCCAGCACCTATACAGGGTTGGAGTCCAATGAGCAGTTCTTC. Protein product: CASTYTGLESNEQFF.